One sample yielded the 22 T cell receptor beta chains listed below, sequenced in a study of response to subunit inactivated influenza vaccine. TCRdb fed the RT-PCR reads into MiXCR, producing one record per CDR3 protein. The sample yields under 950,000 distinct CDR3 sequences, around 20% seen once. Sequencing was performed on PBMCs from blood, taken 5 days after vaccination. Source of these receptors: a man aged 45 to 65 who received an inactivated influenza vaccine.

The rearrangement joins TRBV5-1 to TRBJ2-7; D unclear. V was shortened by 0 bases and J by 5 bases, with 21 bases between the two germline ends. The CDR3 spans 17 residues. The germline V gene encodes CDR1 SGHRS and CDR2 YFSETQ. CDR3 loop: CASSLVSSGPTPDEQYF. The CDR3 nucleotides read TGCGCCAGCAGCTTGGTAAGTTCTGGGCCTACTCCTGACGAGCAGTACTTC.

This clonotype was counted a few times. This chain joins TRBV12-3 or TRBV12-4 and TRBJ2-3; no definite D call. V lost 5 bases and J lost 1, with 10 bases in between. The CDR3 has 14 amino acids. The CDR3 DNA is TGTGCCAGCAGTCCCAGGCGACGCACAGATACGCAGTATTTT. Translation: CASSPRRRTDTQYF.

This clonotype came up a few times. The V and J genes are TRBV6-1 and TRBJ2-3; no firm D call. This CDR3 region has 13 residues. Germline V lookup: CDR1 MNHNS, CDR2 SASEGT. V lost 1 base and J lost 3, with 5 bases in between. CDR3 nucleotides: TGTGCCAGCAGTGAAGGGACGACAGATACGCAGTATTTT. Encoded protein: CASSEGTTDTQYF.

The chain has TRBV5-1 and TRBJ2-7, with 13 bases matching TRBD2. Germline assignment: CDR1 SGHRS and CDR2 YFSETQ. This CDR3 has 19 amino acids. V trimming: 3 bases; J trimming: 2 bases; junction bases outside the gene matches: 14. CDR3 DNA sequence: TGCGCCAGCAGCTCCCCTGGACTAGCGGGGGAAGTGGAAACCTACGAGCAGTACTTC. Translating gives CASSSPGLAGEVETYEQYF.

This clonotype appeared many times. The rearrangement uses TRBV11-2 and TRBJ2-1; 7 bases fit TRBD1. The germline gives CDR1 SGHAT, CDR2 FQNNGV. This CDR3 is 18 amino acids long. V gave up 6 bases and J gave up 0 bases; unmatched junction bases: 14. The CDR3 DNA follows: TGTGCCAGCAGTCGACAGGGAATTGTTTTTAGCTCCTACAATGAGCAGTTCTTC. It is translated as CASSRQGIVFSSYNEQFF.

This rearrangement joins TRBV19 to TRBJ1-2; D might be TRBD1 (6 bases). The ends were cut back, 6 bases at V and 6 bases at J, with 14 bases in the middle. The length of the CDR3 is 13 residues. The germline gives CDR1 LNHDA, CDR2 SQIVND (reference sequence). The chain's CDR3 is CASRGLGANGYTF. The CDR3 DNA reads TGTGCCAGTAGGGGTCTGGGGGCGAATGGCTACACCTTC.

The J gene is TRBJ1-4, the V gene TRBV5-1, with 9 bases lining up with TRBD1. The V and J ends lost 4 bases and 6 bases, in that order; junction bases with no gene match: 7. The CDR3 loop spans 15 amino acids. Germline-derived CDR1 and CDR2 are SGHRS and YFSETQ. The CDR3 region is CASSVQGAEDEKLFF. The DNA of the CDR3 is TGCGCCAGCAGCGTACAGGGGGCTGAAGATGAAAAACTGTTTTTT.

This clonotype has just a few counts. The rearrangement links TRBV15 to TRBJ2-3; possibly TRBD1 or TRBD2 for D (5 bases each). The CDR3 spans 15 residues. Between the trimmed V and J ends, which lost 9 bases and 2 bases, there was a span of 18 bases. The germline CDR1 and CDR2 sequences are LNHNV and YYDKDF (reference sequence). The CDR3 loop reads CATTGLNPFTDTQYF. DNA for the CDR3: TGTGCCACAACGGGGCTGAACCCCTTCACAGATACGCAGTATTTT.

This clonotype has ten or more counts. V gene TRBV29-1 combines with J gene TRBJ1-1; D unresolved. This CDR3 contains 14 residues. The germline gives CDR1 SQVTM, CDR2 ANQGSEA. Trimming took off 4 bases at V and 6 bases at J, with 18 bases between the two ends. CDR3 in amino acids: CSVVRSQNRPEAFF. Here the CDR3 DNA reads TGCAGCGTTGTTAGGTCTCAAAACCGCCCTGAAGCTTTCTTT.

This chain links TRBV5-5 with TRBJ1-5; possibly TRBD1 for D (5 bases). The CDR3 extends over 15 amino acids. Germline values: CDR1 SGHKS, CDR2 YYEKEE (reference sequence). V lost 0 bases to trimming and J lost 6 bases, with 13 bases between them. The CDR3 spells CASSLEGQGTQPQHF. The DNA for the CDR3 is TGTGCCAGCAGCTTGGAGGGGCAGGGTACTCAGCCCCAGCATTTT.

This chain's CDR3 is CASSLAGSTPVYGYTF. The CDR3, as DNA: TGTGCCAGCAGCTTAGCGGGGTCGACACCCGTCTATGGCTACACCTTC. The rearrangement links TRBV7-2 to TRBJ1-2; D is unclear. CDR1 and CDR2 from the germline V gene are SGHTA and FQGNSA. This CDR3 has 16 residues. V lost 0 bases, J lost 4 bases, and 15 bases lay in between.

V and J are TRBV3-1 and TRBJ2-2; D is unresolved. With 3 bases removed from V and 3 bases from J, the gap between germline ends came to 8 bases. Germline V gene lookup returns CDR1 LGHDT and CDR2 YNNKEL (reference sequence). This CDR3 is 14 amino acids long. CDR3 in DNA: TGTGCCAGCAGCCACGCCCGGGACACCGGGGAGCTGTTTTTT. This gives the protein CASSHARDTGELFF.

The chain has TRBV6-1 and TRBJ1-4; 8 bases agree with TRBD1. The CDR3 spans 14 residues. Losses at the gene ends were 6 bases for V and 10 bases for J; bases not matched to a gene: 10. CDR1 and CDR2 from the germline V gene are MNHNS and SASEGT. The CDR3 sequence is CASRSGTGEGKLFF. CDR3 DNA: TGTGCCAGCAGGTCCGGGACAGGAGAAGGAAAACTGTTTTTT.

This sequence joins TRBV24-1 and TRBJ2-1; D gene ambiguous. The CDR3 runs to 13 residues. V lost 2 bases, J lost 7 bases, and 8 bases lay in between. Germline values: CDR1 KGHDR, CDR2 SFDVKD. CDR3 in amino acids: CATSDSSGNEQFF. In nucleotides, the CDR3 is TGTGCCACCAGTGATTCCTCAGGTAATGAGCAGTTCTTC.

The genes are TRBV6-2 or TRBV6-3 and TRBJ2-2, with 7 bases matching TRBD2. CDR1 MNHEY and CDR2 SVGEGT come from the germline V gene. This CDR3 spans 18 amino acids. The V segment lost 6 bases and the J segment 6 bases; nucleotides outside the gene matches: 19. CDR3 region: CASSQTSMLAVRSGELFF. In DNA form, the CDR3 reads TGTGCCAGCAGCCAAACCTCGATGCTAGCGGTTAGGTCCGGGGAGCTGTTTTTT.

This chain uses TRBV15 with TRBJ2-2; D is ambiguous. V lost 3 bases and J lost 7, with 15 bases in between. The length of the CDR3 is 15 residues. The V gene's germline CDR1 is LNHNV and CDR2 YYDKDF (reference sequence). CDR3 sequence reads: CATSRVKQSGGELFF. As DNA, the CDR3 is TGTGCCACCAGCAGGGTCAAGCAGAGTGGCGGGGAGCTGTTTTTT.

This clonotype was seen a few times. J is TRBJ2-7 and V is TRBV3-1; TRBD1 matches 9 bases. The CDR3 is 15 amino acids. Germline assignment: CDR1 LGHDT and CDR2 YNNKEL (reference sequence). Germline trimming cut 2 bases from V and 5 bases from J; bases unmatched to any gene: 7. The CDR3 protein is CASSQIWTGDHEQYF. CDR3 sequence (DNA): TGTGCCAGCAGCCAAATCTGGACAGGGGACCACGAGCAGTACTTC.

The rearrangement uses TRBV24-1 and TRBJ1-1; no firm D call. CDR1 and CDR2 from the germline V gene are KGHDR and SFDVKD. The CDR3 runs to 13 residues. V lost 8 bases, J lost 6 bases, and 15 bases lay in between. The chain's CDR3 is CATTATATSEAFF. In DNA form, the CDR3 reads TGTGCCACCACGGCCACGGCGACGTCTGAAGCTTTCTTT.

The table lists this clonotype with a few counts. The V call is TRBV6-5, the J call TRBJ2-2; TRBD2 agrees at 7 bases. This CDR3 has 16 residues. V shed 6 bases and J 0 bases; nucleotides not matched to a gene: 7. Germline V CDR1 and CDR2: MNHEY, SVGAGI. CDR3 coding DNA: TGTGCCAGCAGCTACCCTAGCGGACCGAACACCGGGGAGCTGTTTTTT. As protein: CASSYPSGPNTGELFF.

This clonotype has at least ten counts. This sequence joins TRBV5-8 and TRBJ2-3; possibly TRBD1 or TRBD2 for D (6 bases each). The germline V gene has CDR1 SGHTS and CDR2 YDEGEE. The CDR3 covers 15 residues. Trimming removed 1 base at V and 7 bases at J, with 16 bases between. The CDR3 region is CASSLSGGLRYTQYF. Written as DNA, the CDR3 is TGTGCCAGCAGCTTGTCCGGGGGCCTCCGCTATACGCAGTATTTT. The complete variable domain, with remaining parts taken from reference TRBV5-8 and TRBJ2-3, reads EAGVTQSPTHLIKTRGQQATLRCSPISGHTSVYWYQQALGLGLQFLLWYDEGEERNRGNFPPRFSGRQFPNYSSELNVNALELEDSALYLCASSLSGGLRYTQYFGPGTRLTVL.

The CDR3 protein is CASSLEVGVETQYF. Here the CDR3 DNA reads TGTGCCAGCAGCTTAGAAGTGGGAGTCGAGACCCAGTACTTC. J is TRBJ2-5 and V is TRBV7-9; perhaps TRBD2 as D (5 bases). The ends were cut back, 1 base at V and 5 bases at J, with 11 bases in the middle. The CDR3 sequence is 14 residues long. CDR1 is SEHNR, CDR2 FQNEAQ, per germline (reference sequence).

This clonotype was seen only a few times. The CDR3 nucleotides are TGTGCCAGCAGCCAAGGTGGCAGGGGGGAGCAGTTCTTC. Translating gives CASSQGGRGEQFF. The chain carries TRBV3-1 and TRBJ2-1; TRBD1 aligns across 7 bases. CDR1 is LGHDT, CDR2 YNNKEL, per germline (reference sequence). The CDR3 length is 13 residues. V dropped 1 base and J dropped 10; count of bases not matched to a gene: 4.